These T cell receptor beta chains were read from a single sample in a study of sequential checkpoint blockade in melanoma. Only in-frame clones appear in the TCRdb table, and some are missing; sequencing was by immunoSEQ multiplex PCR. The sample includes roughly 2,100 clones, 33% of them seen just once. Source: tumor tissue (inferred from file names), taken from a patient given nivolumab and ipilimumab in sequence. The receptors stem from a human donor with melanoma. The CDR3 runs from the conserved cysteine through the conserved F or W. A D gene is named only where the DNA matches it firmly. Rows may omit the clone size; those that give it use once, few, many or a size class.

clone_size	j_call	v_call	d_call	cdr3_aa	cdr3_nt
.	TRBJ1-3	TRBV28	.	CASSARHRAGNTIYF	TGTGCCAGCAGCGCCCGGCACAGGGCTGGAAACACCATATATTTT
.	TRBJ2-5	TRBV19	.	CASRSPTSSLETQYF	TGTGCCAGCCGCTCCCCGACTAGTTCTTTAGAGACCCAGTACTTC
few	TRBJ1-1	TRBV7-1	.	CASSFQGFTGAFF	TGTGCCAGCAGCTTTCAGGGGTTCACTGGAGCTTTCTTT
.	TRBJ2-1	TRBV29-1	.	CSVEEYNSRRNEQFF	TGCAGCGTTGAAGAATACAACTCCAGACGCAATGAGCAGTTCTTC
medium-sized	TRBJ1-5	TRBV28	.	CASSGQQSNQPQHF	TGTGCCAGCAGTGGCCAACAAAGCAATCAGCCCCAGCATTTT
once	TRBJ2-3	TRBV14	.	CASSQDLLDTQYF	TGTGCCAGCAGCCAAGATTTGCTAGATACGCAGTATTTT
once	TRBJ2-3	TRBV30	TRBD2	CAWSPWGMGGRAGTQYF	TGTGCCTGGAGCCCCTGGGGGATGGGCGGGAGGGCCGGTACGCAGTATTTT
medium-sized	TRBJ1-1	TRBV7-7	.	CASSLVSGTPEAFF	TGTGCCAGCAGCTTAGTATCGGGGACTCCTGAAGCTTTCTTT
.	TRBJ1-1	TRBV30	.	CACGRIGAEAFF	TGTGCCTGCGGCAGGATCGGCGCTGAAGCTTTCTTT
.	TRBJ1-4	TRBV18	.	CASSLGATTNEKLFF	TGTGCCAGCTCACTAGGGGCGACAACTAATGAAAAACTGTTTTTT
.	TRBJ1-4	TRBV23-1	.	CARSPRGAANEKLFF	TGCGCCAGAAGCCCCCGGGGGGCTGCTAATGAAAAACTGTTTTTT
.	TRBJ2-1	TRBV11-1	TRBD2	CASSSLTSMHEQFF	TGTGCTAGCAGCTCGTTGACTAGCATGCATGAGCAGTTCTTC
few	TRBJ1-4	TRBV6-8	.	CASSGMDSLNEKLFF	TGTGCCAGCAGTGGGATGGACAGTCTTAATGAAAAACTGTTTTTT
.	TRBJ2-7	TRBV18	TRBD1	CASSPNRDRVEQYF	TGTGCCAGCTCACCAAACCGGGACAGGGTCGAGCAGTACTTC
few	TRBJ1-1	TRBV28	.	CASSRAREAEAFF	TGTGCCAGCAGCCGGGCCAGGGAGGCTGAAGCTTTCTTT
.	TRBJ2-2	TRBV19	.	CASSRAGELFF	TGTGCCAGTAGTCGGGCCGGGGAGCTGTTTTTT
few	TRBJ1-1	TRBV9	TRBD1	CASSEQGATEAFF	TGTGCCAGCAGTGAACAGGGGGCGACTGAAGCTTTCTTT
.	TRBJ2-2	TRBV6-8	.	CASGEGQYTGELFF	TGTGCCAGCGGCGAGGGGCAGTACACCGGGGAGCTGTTTTTT
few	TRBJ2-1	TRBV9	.	CASSSLDYNEQFF	TGTGCCAGCTCTTCGTTGGATTACAATGAGCAGTTCTTC